Below are 8 T cell receptor beta chains sequenced from a single sample in a study of T cells in Graves' hyperthyroidism and ophthalmopathy. RNA transcripts yielded amplified TCR beta CDR3 regions. The TCR CDR3 first-round RT-PCR relied on the HTBI primer set. TCRdb itself ran the multiplex PCR reads through MiXCR, one entry per CDR3 protein. The sample carries 470,000 or so distinct CDR3 sequences, around 20% recorded once. Sequenced sample: blood. Receptor source: a man aged 18 to 30 with Graves' hyperthyroidism.

This clonotype was seen more than once but under ten times. The rearrangement links TRBV27 to TRBJ2-3; D is ambiguous. This CDR3 has 15 amino acids. Germline CDR1 MNHEY, CDR2 SMNVEV (reference sequence). Trimming cost V 0 bases and J 6 bases, with 13 bases left between them. The CDR3 reads CASSLSNSPMDTQYF. The CDR3 DNA reads as TGTGCCAGCAGTTTATCGAACAGCCCCATGGATACGCAGTATTTT.

In its sample, this clonotype was seen many times. This chain joins TRBV20-1 and TRBJ1-2; a possible D gene is TRBD1 (6 bases). This CDR3 has 15 residues. Looked up from germline, CDR1 is DFQATT and CDR2 is SNEGSKA (reference sequence). The V end lost 5 bases, the J end lost 7 bases, and 23 bases lay between the germline ends. This CDR3 reads CSADLKGGGWSGYTF. CDR3 DNA sequence: TGCAGTGCTGACCTAAAGGGAGGGGGATGGAGTGGCTACACCTTC.

This sequence joins TRBV13 and TRBJ2-7; D may be TRBD1 (5 bases). The CDR3 loop spans 14 amino acids. Germline values: CDR1 PRHDT, CDR2 FYEKMQ (reference sequence). The V and J ends lost 4 bases and 2 bases respectively, with 12 bases between them. CDR3 sequence reads: CASSYPGYPYEQYF. The CDR3 DNA is TGTGCCAGCAGCTACCCAGGGTACCCCTACGAGCAGTACTTC.

This clonotype was seen more than once but under ten times. CDR3 nucleotides: TGCGCCAGCAGCCAAGAAGGGTCTAGCGGGGGGGACCAAGAGACCCAGTACTTC. It codes for CASSQEGSSGGDQETQYF. V gene TRBV4-1 combines with J gene TRBJ2-5; 12 bases line up with TRBD2. The CDR3 length is 18 residues. With 0 bases clipped from V and 0 bases from J, the junction kept 5 bases outside the gene matches. Germline V gene sequence: CDR1 MGHRA, CDR2 YSYEKL.

Ten or more counts support this clonotype. The chain is built from TRBV6-1 and TRBJ1-5; possible D gene TRBD1, 6 bases. The CDR3 spans 13 residues. CDR1 and CDR2 (germline): MNHNS, SASEGT. Trimming removed 5 bases at V and 7 bases at J, with 12 bases between. CDR3 sequence: CASSQGFKQPQHF. CDR3 nucleotides: TGTGCCAGCAGTCAGGGGTTTAAACAGCCCCAGCATTTT.

The chain combines TRBV2 with TRBJ2-3, with 15 bases aligning to TRBD2. CDR3 length equals 18 residues. From germline, CDR1 is SNHLY and CDR2 FYNNEI. V lost 1 base and J lost 0; bases outside the gene matches: 2. CDR3 protein: CASSEGTSGGASTDTQYF. CDR3 sequence (DNA): TGTGCCAGCAGTGAAGGGACTAGCGGGGGGGCTAGCACAGATACGCAGTATTTT.

This clonotype was recorded at least ten times. The chain is built from TRBV3-1 and TRBJ1-1; D gene unclear. V shed 4 bases and J shed 6 bases, with 15 bases lying between them. The germline V gene has CDR1 LGHDT and CDR2 YNNKEL (reference sequence). The CDR3 consists of 14 residues. In DNA form, the CDR3 reads TGTGCCAGCAGCCGAGACCTTCGTGTGGCTGAAGCTTTCTTT. It specifies CASSRDLRVAEAFF.

This clonotype showed up many times. The V call is TRBV12-3 or TRBV12-4, the J call TRBJ1-5, with D tentatively TRBD1 (6 bases). The CDR3 contains 15 residues. V was pared by 3 bases and J by 2 bases, with 11 bases between. DNA for the CDR3: TGTGCCAGCAGTTTGGGGGCGATTGGCAATCAGCCCCAGCATTTT. Translated: CASSLGAIGNQPQHF.